This TCR beta chain was captured in a study of cytomegalovirus exposure and HLA in healthy donors. The study, taken as a whole, reports: Among TCR beta chains, those listed as cytomegalovirus-associated numbered over 150.

With 4 bases clipped from V and 4 bases from J, the junction kept 8 bases outside the gene matches. The CDR3 is 15 residues long. Germline V gene sequence: CDR1 SGHDT, CDR2 YYEEEE. With 60 Vbeta and 13 Jbeta primers, the PCR was carried out. Measured with immunoSEQ multiplex PCR; TCRdb has only the in-frame clones, and not every one. The repertoire holds 150,000 to 200,000 clones, with 68% as singletons. In the case of this clone: Its specificity is not known.

This chain links TRBV5-6 with TRBJ2-7, with 10 bases matching TRBD2. The sequencing input was PBMCs. The TCR originated in a woman in her thirties or forties in good health and CMV-seropositive. CDR3 nucleotides: TGTGCCAGCAGCCATAGCGGGAGGAACAAGTACGAGCAGTACTTC. This translates into CASSHSGRNKYEQYF.